This TCR beta chain was sequenced for a study of CD8+CD57+ T cells in acquired aplastic anemia (dated by TCRdb to the late 2010s). Describing the broader study: Extracted DNA from sorted CD4+ and CD8+ cells averaged about 3.4 ug, ranging from roughly 0.2 to 30 ug. Mean read counts for healthy donor samples were roughly 10 million for CD4+ cells and under 14 million for CD8+ cells.

Profiling of TCR beta VDJ combinations and CDR3 sequences used genomic DNA as the template. An Illumina HiSeq 2000 was used for TCR repertoire sequencing. Turning to the authors' computational methods: TRBV/TRBJ rearrangement plots, CDR3 size and DJ length profiles, and Simpson's diversity index were used to assess repertoires. The most abundant DNA sequence in the deep sequencing data was defined as the immunodominant clone. CDR3 amino acid sequences were screened for sharing across subjects and compared with published repertoires and the VDJdb database. The raw public reads went through TCRdb reprocessing: fastp at Q25, MiXCR clone calling, in-frame beta chains kept. Entries that share a CDR3 protein sequence are merged under the most common genes and DNA. The V and J calls shown here were made by TCRdb, not taken from the authors' results. Within this sample are 200,000 to 250,000 distinct CDR3 sequences, with roughly 35% of them counted one time only. Roughly 1.1% of the sample belongs to the ten largest clones.

Ends trimmed: V by 2 bases, J by 6 bases; bases unmatched to a gene: 11. From the cysteine through the phenylalanine, the CDR3 covers 16 amino acids. Only CDR3 DNA remains: 48 bases, in frame from the first base. The germline V gene (reference sequence) sets CDR1 to LNHDA and CDR2 to SQIVND. Beyond this particular receptor, the publication reports: Roughly 31 CD8+ CDR3 sequences were shared between patients and controls but appeared highly expressed in patients and within their immunodominant clones. CD8+ Simpson's diversity did not differ significantly between patients and healthy controls (P=0.060).

Points on this clonotype: Its target antigen remains unknown. No clone much larger than this one lies a single base away; base qualities are absent.

In this study, sorted CD4+ and CD8+ T cells from the blood of healthy subjects and of severe aplastic anemia patients had their TCR repertoires deep-sequenced. Ficoll-Paque density gradient centrifugation was used to isolate peripheral blood mononuclear cells. Before DNA was extracted, CD4+ and CD8+ T cells were sorted using either FACS or magnetic beads. The receptor was isolated from a human donor in good health, serving as a control. Sequenced material: sorted CD4+, CD8+, or CD8+CD57+ T cells (not recorded which) from PBMCs. Recombination joined TRBV19 with TRBJ2-3, with TRBD2 identical over 7 junction bases. Read as DNA, the sequence is TGTGCCAGTAGTATAAGCAAACTAGCGCCCCCCGATACGCAGTATTTT. This yields the protein CASSISKLAPPDTQYF.